Presented here are 13 T cell receptor beta chains from one specimen sequenced in a study of T cell responses to AZD1222 COVID-19 vaccine. Sequencing used immunoSEQ multiplex PCR; TCRdb keeps in-frame clones, though not all of them. The data contain approximately 170,000 clones, roughly 92% of them seen just once; the ten biggest clones take up 1.6%. The source material was peripheral blood, sampled on day 0 of AZD1222 vaccination. The receptor source for this set is an adult in good health.

The CDR3 loop reads CASSRLSSGNTIYF. CDR3 sequence (DNA): TGTGCCAGCAGCCGCCTTAGTTCTGGAAACACCATATATTTT. The chain couples TRBV9 to TRBJ1-3, with unresolved D. The V and J ends lost 4 bases and 1 base respectively, with 9 bases between them. The length of the CDR3 is 14 residues. Germline values: CDR1 SGDLS, CDR2 YYNGEE. The full variable domain, rest sourced from reference TRBV9 and TRBJ1-3, is DSGVTQTPKHLITATGQRVTLRCSPRSGDLSVYWYQQSLDQGLQFLIQYYNGEERAKGNILERFSAQQFPDLHSELNLSSLELGDSALYFCASSRLSSGNTIYFGEGSWLTVV.

The chain couples TRBV5-4 to TRBJ2-4; maybe TRBD1 (6 bases). Germline loops: CDR1 SGHNT, CDR2 YYREEE (reference sequence). V was cut by 2 bases and J by 0 bases, with 6 bases left in between. The CDR3 loop spans 14 amino acids. The DNA for the CDR3 is TGTGCCAGCAGCTTACAGGGAGCCAAAAACATTCAGTACTTC. Its protein product is CASSLQGAKNIQYF.

This clone turned up a few times. The CDR3 spells CASSRGLAVTGELFF. The CDR3 bases are TGTGCCAGCAGTAGGGGACTAGCGGTCACCGGGGAGCTGTTTTTT. The genes are TRBV2 and TRBJ2-2; TRBD2 aligns across 11 bases. The CDR3 totals 15 residues. Per the germline V gene, CDR1 is SNHLY and CDR2 is FYNNEI. Trimming took 5 bases from V and 4 from J; bases not matched to a gene: 3.

The chain carries TRBV27 and TRBJ2-6, with 15 bases identical to TRBD2. The CDR3 runs 19 residues. Germline CDR1 reads MNHEY; CDR2 reads SMNVEV (reference sequence). J lost 0 bases, V lost 0 bases, and 0 bases had no gene match. The CDR3 nucleotides read TGTGCCAGCAGTTTATCGGGACTAGCGGGGGGCTCTGGGGCCAACGTCCTGACTTTC. Its translation: CASSLSGLAGGSGANVLTF.

The chain couples TRBV19 to TRBJ1-2; 8 bases agree with TRBD1. The CDR3 length is 15 residues. Germline lookup yields CDR1 LNHDA and CDR2 SQIVND (reference sequence). V shed 6 bases and J 6 bases; nucleotides not matched to a gene: 12. The CDR3 sequence: CASRGQANGHDGYTF. CDR3 sequence (DNA): TGTGCCAGTAGGGGACAGGCTAATGGTCACGATGGCTACACCTTC.

The rearrangement uses TRBV11-2 and TRBJ2-3, with D uncertain. The CDR3 length is 15 residues. Trimming cost V 5 bases and J 1 base, with 13 bases left between them. Germline loops: CDR1 SGHAT, CDR2 FQNNGV. The CDR3 sequence: CASSRITWGTDTQYF. The DNA for the CDR3 is TGTGCCAGCAGCCGTATTACTTGGGGCACAGATACGCAGTATTTT.

The V and J genes are TRBV10-2 and TRBJ2-5; D is possibly TRBD2 (6 bases). The germline V gene has CDR1 WSHSY and CDR2 SAAADI. V shed 6 bases and J shed 5 bases, with 13 bases lying between them. The CDR3 has 13 residues. In DNA, the CDR3 is TGCGCCAGCAGGAAAGGGACTTCGGAGACCCAGTACTTC. Residues: CASRKGTSETQYF.

The chain combines TRBV23-1 with TRBJ2-3; D may correspond to TRBD1 or TRBD2 (5 bases each). TRBV23-1 is placed among ORFs of uncertain function. V lost 3 bases, J lost 2 bases, and 15 bases lay in between. The CDR3 runs to 16 residues. The CDR3 DNA reads TGCGCCAGCAGTCACCCGGGACCATCTCTCACAGATACGCAGTATTTT. Translation: CASSHPGPSLTDTQYF.

The chain links TRBV2 to TRBJ1-2; 7 positions agree with TRBD1. V lost 4 bases to trimming and J lost 4 bases; unmatched junction nucleotides: 6. CDR3 length: 14 amino acids. Germline V gives CDR1 SNHLY, CDR2 FYNNEI. Here the CDR3 reads CASSGDSLGYGYTF. For the CDR3, the DNA is TGTGCCAGCAGTGGGGACAGCCTCGGCTATGGCTACACCTTC.

The rearrangement uses TRBV5-4 and TRBJ2-7; 9 positions match TRBD1. The length of the CDR3 is 14 residues. V lost 2 bases, J lost 9 bases, and 9 bases stayed unmatched. The germline gives CDR1 SGHNT, CDR2 YYREEE (reference sequence). This CDR3 reads CASSLAQGATRQYF. CDR3 bases: TGTGCCAGCAGCTTAGCACAGGGGGCCACTCGGCAGTACTTC.

This clone was picked up one time. The chain recombines TRBV5-4 with TRBJ2-2; no firm D call. Trimming shortened V by 0 bases and J by 0 bases, and 3 bases separated the two germline ends. CDR1 and CDR2 (germline): SGHNT, YYREEE (reference sequence). The CDR3 extends over 14 amino acids. CDR3: CASSLEPNTGELFF. For the CDR3, the DNA is TGTGCCAGCAGCTTGGAGCCGAACACCGGGGAGCTGTTTTTT.

V usage is TRBV29-1 and J usage is TRBJ2-5; D gene ambiguous. CDR1 is SQVTM and CDR2 is ANQGSEA in the germline V gene. This CDR3 spans 12 amino acids. The ends were cut back, 5 bases at V and 4 bases at J, with 11 bases in the middle. CDR3 DNA sequence: TGCAGCGTTAACGACTTTTCAGAGACCCAGTACTTC. Encoded protein: CSVNDFSETQYF.

A single count supports this clone. The chain uses TRBV18 and TRBJ1-1; TRBD1 might be the D (6 bases). The CDR3 has 14 residues. V shed 5 bases and J shed 1 base, with 11 bases lying between them. Germline CDR1 and CDR2: KGHSH and LQKENI. CDR3 nucleotides: TGTGCCAGCTCAGCGGGACACCAGAACACTGAAGCTTTCTTT. Protein product: CASSAGHQNTEAFF. The full variable domain, completed using reference TRBV18 and TRBJ1-1, is NAGVMQNPRHLVRRRGQEARLRCSPMKGHSHVYWYRQLPEEGLKFMVYLQKENIIDESGMPKERFSAEFPKEGPSILRIQQVVRGDSAAYFCASSAGHQNTEAFFGQGTRLTVV.